In this sample, the clone carrying this T cell receptor (beta chain) turned up a few times. Antigen unknown. These data originate in a study of beta chain features in type 1 diabetes. This CDR3 contains 13 residues. V was trimmed by 7 bases and J by 7 bases, leaving 16 bases between them. Germline V gene sequence: CDR1 SQVTM, CDR2 ANQGSEA. Expressed TCRB transcripts were sequenced because the entire RNA isolate underwent reverse transcription. Measured with immunoSEQ multiplex PCR; TCRdb has only the in-frame clones, and not every one. The sample lists some 350,000 clones; around an eighth were seen once. Overall study results and limits: Shortening of TCRB CDR3s, moderate but significant, appeared in all four CD4+ subsets of Type 1 diabetes patients.

The source is a woman aged 18-35 years with type 1 diabetes. V and J are TRBV29-1 and TRBJ1-4, with D tentatively TRBD1 (5 bases). Source material: naive CD4+ T cells from blood. CDR3: CSAYAGRGEKLFF. The DNA of the CDR3 is TGCAGCGCCTACGCGGGACGGGGTGAAAAACTGTTTTTT.